This TCR beta chain was captured in a study of blood T cell repertoires in COVID-19 (dated by TCRdb to the early 2020s). Concerning the study at large: Samples from collaborators originated in the United States, Italy and Spain and spanned both the acute and convalescent phases of COVID-19. The material from the prospective study consisted of cDNA or gDNA derived from T cells, B-cell-depleted T cells, or PBMCs. Deeply sampled blood TCRbeta repertoires from subjects exposed to, actively infected with, or recovered from COVID-19 were included in the dataset. The repertoires were made available in a free public database intended to serve as a resource for research on the immune response to SARS-CoV-2. The samples were drawn from two sources: the first 160 participants of the ongoing ImmuneRACE study, and approximately 1,300 subjects contributed by 6 global collaborators. The sample metadata nearly always contained a de-identified subject ID, COVID-19 status, age in years and sex. HLA class I and class II types, where available, came from metadata supplied by the sample provider rather than from assay-based typing.

The collaborating institutions used their own protocols to collect whole blood in K2EDTA tubes. For TCRbeta analysis, collaborators shipped samples as frozen whole blood, isolated PBMCs, or DNA extracted from either of those sample types. Concerning this clone: Its antigen is currently not known. No base qualities exist here, and no much larger clone lies one base off it.

TCRbeta CDR3 regions were amplified from genomic DNA using the immunoSEQ Assay, a bias-controlled multiplex PCR. In the paper's pipeline: The number of nucleated cells in each sample was estimated from the amplification of reference gene primers within the assay. To quantify the absolute abundance of each unique TCRbeta CDR3 rearrangement, sequence reads were collapsed and filtered. For each sample, productive Simpson clonality was calculated as the square root of Simpson's diversity index over productive rearrangements. Drawn from immuneACCESS, this table holds only the in-frame rearrangements with V and J called that TCRdb kept. Clones are partly lost; checked studies trace under half to an unresolved V gene and leave the rest unexplained. V and J calls plus clone size are reproduced from that table; the DNA served to infer D and trimming. The sample includes 84,000 or so clones, with roughly 73% observed a single time. The ten most abundant clones make up 8.5% to 10% of the sample.

Relative to germline, V is 0 bases shorter and J is 10 bases shorter, with 12 bases between their ends. CDR1 and CDR2 are drawn from the germline V gene (reference sequence): SEHNR, FQNEAQ. The CDR3 sequence holds 13 residues, the cysteine and phenylalanine included. This entry keeps only the CDR3 DNA: 39 bases, framed from base 1. Results the study describes overall, beyond this receptor: The amount of clinical and demographic metadata varied by source and participant and was provided uncurated.

The chain employs TRBV7-9 and TRBJ1-1; the D gene is perhaps TRBD1, from 6 matching bases. This TCR came from a human donor in a cohort sampled during active COVID-19. Material: peripheral blood. CDR3 protein: CASSLASQGAAFF. The DNA sequence is TGTGCCAGCAGCTTAGCATCACAGGGAGCAGCTTTCTTT.